This T cell receptor beta chain is from a study of CD4 T cells in relation to SARS-CoV-2 and coronaviruses. Study in general: ViraFEST: approximately 10-day antigen culture of PBMCs, then TCR beta CDR3 sequencing.

In the case of this clone: Antigen specificity is unknown.

TCRdb's table, derived via immunoSEQ multiplex PCR, lists solely in-frame clones and lacks some. The sample yields 35,000 to 50,000 clones, almost 85% seen once. V was pared by 3 bases and J by 7 bases, with 13 bases between. This CDR3 is built from 13 residues. Germline V gene lookup returns CDR1 DFQATT and CDR2 SNEGSKA (reference sequence). This TCR came from an adult with COVID-19. This rearrangement joins TRBV20-1 to TRBJ2-1, with no clear D. Source material: naive CD4+ T cells from PBMCs, cultured in vitro. Sample subset: naive CD4+ T cells isolated by negative enrichment. In nucleotides, the CDR3 is TGCAGTGCTAGTTTGAGCCGCTGGAATGAGCAGTTCTTC. This translates into CSASLSRWNEQFF.